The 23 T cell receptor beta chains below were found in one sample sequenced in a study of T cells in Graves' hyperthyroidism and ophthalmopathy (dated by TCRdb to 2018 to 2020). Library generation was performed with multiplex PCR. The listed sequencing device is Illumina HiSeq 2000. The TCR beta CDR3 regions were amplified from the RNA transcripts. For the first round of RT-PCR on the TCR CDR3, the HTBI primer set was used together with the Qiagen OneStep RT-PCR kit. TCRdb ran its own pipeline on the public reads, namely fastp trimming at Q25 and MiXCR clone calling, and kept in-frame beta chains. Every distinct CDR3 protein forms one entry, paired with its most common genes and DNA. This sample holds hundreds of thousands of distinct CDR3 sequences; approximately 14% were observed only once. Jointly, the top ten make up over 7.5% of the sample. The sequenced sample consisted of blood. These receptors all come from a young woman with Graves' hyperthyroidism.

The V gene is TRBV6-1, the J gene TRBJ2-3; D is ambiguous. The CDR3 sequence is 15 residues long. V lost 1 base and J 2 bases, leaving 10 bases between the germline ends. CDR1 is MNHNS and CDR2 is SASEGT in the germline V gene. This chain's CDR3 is CASSEGVTFTDTQYF. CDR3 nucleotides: TGTGCCAGCAGTGAAGGTGTCACCTTCACAGATACGCAGTATTTT.

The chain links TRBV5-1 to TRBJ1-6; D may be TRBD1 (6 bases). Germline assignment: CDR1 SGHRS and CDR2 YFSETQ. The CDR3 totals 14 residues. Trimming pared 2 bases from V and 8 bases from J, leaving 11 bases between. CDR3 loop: CASSFGHRDSPLHF. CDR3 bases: TGCGCCAGCAGCTTTGGGCACAGGGATTCACCCCTCCACTTT.

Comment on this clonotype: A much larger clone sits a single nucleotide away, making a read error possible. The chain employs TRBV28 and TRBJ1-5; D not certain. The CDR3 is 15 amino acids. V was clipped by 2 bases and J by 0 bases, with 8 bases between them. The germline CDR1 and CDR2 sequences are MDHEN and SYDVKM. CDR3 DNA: TGTGCCAGCAGTTTAAATGTAGATAGCAATCAGCCCCAGCATTTT. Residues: CASSLNVDSNQPQHF.

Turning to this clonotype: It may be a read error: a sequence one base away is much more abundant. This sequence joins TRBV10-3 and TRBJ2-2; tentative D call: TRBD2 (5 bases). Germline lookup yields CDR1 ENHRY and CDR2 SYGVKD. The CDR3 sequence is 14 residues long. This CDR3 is CAIKGAGGTGEPFF. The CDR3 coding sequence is TGTGCCATCAAGGGCGCCGGAGGCACCGGGGAGCCGTTTTTT.

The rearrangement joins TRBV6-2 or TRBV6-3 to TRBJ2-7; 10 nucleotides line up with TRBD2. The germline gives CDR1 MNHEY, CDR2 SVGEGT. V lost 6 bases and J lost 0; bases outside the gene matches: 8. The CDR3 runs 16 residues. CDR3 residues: CASRRLAGPSSYEQYF. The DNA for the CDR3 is TGTGCCAGCAGGAGACTAGCGGGCCCGAGCTCCTACGAGCAGTACTTC.

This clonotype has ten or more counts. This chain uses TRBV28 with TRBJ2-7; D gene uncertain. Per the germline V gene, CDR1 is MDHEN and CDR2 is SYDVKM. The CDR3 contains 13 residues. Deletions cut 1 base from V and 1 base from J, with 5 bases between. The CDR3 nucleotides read TGTGCCAGCAGTTTATACGGGTCCTACGAGCAGTACTTC. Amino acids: CASSLYGSYEQYF.

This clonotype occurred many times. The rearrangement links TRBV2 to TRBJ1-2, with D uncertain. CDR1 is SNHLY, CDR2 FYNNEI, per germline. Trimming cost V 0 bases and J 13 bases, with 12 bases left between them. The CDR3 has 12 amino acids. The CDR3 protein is CASSEASGVSTF. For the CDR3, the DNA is TGTGCCAGCAGTGAAGCATCCGGGGTTTCCACCTTC.

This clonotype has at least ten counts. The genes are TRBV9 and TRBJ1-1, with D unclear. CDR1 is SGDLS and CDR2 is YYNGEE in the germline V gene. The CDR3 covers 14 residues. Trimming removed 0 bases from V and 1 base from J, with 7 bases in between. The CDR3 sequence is CASSVGTGNTEAFF. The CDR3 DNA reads TGTGCCAGCAGCGTAGGTACCGGGAACACTGAAGCTTTCTTT.

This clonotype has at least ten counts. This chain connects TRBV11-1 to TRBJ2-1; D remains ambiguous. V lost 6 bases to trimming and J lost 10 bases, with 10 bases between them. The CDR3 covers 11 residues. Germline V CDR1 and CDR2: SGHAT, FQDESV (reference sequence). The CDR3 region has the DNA TGTGCCAGCAGTCCCTCCAGGGAGCAGTTCTTC. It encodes CASSPSREQFF.

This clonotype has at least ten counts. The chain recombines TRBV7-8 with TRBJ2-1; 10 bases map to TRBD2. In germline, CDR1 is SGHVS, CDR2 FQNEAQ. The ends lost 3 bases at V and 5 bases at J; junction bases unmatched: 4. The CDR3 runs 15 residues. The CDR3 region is CASSLGAGGNNEQFF. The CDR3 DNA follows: TGTGCCAGCAGCTTGGGAGCGGGAGGGAACAATGAGCAGTTCTTC.

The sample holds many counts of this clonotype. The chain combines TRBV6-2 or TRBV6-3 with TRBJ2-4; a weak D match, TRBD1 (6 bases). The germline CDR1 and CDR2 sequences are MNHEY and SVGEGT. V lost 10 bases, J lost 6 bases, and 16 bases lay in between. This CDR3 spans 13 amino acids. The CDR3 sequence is CATDRSPGNIQYF. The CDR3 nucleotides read TGTGCCACCGACAGGAGTCCTGGAAACATTCAGTACTTC.

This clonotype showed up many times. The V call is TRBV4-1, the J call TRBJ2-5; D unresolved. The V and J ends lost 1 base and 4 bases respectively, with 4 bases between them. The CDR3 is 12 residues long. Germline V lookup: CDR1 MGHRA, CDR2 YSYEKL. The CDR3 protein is CASSQAPETQYF. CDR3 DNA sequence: TGCGCCAGCAGCCAAGCCCCAGAGACCCAGTACTTC.

For the CDR3, the DNA is TGTGCCAGCAGTTGGACAAGGAGCTCCTACGAGCAGTACTTC. Translation gives CASSWTRSSYEQYF. The chain is built from TRBV27 and TRBJ2-7, with D maybe TRBD1 (5 bases). CDR1 is MNHEY and CDR2 is SMNVEV in the germline V gene (reference sequence). The ends were cut back, 4 bases at V and 0 bases at J, with 10 bases in the middle. The CDR3 covers 14 residues.

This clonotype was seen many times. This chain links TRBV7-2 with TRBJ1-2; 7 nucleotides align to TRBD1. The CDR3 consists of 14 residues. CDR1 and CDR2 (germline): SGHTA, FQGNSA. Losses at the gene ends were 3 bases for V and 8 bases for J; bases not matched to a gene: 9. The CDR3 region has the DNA TGTGCCAGCAGCTTGGACAGGCACATGGGGGGCTACACCTTC. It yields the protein CASSLDRHMGGYTF. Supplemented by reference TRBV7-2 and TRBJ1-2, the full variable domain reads GAGVSQSPSNKVTEKGKDVELRCDPISGHTALYWYRQSLGQGLEFLIYFQGNSAPDKSGLPSDRFSAERTGGSVSTLTIQRTQQEDSAVYLCASSLDRHMGGYTFGSGTRLTVV.

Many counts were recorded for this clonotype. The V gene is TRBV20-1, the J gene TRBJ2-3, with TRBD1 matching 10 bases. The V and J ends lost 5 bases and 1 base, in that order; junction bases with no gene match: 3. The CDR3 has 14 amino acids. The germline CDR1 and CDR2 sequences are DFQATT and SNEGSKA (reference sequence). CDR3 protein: CSAPGTGGTDTQYF. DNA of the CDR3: TGCAGTGCTCCCGGGACAGGGGGCACAGATACGCAGTATTTT.

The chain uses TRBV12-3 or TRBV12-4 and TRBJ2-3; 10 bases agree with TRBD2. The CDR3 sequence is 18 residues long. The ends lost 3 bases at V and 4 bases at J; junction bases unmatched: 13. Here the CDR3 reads CASSLGVVAGGAPDTQYF. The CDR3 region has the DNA TGTGCCAGCAGTTTGGGGGTAGTAGCGGGAGGTGCCCCAGATACGCAGTATTTT.

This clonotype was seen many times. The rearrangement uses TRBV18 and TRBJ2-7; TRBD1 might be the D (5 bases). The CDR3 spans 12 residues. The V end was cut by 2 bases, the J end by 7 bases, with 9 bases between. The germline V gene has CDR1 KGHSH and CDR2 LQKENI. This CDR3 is CASSPGAGEQYF. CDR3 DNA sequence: TGTGCCAGCTCACCAGGGGCAGGGGAGCAGTACTTC. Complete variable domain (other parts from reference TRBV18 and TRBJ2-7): NAGVMQNPRHLVRRRGQEARLRCSPMKGHSHVYWYRQLPEEGLKFMVYLQKENIIDESGMPKERFSAEFPKEGPSILRIQQVVRGDSAAYFCASSPGAGEQYFGPGTRLTVT.

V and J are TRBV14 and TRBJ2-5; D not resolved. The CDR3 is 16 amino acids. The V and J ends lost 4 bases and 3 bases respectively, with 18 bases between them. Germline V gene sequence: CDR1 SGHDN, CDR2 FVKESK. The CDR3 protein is CASSRWPWPPKETQYF. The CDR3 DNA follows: TGTGCCAGCAGCCGCTGGCCTTGGCCGCCGAAAGAGACCCAGTACTTC.

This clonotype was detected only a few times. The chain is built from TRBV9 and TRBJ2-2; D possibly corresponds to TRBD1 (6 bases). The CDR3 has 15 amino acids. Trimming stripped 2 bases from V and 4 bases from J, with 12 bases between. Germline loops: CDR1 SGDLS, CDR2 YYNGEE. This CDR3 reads CASSVLSGATGELFF. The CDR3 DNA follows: TGTGCCAGCAGCGTCCTCTCAGGGGCCACCGGGGAGCTGTTTTTT.

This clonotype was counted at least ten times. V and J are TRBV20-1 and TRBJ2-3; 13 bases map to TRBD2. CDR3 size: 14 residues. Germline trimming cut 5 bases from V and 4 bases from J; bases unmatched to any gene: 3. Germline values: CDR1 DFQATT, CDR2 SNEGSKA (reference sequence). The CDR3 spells CSAWTSGGSDTQYF. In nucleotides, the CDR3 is TGCAGTGCTTGGACTAGCGGGGGCTCAGATACGCAGTATTTT.

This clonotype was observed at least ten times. The CDR3 spells CSARRGPAKGYTF. In nucleotides, the CDR3 is TGCAGTGCTAGGAGGGGGCCGGCGAAAGGCTACACCTTC. V usage is TRBV20-1 and J usage is TRBJ1-2; 7 bases are shared with TRBD1. The CDR3 has 13 residues. The J segment lost 8 bases and the V segment lost 3 bases, leaving 9 bases of the junction unmatched. Germline CDR1 reads DFQATT; CDR2 reads SNEGSKA (reference sequence).

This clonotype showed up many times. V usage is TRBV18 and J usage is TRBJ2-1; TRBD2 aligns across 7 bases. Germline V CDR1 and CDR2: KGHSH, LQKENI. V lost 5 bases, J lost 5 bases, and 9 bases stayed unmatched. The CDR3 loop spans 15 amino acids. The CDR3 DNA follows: TGTGCCAGCTCAGGGCTAGCGGCCCCAAACAATGAGCAGTTCTTC. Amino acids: CASSGLAAPNNEQFF. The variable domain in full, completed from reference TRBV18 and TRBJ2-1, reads NAGVMQNPRHLVRRRGQEARLRCSPMKGHSHVYWYRQLPEEGLKFMVYLQKENIIDESGMPKERFSAEFPKEGPSILRIQQVVRGDSAAYFCASSGLAAPNNEQFFGPGTRLTVL.

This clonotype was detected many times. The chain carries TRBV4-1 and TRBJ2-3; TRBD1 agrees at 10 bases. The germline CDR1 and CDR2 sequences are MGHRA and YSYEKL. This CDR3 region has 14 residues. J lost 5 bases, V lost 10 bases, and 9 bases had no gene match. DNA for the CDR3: TGCGCCACCGCCAGGACAGGGGGAATAGATACGCAGTATTTT. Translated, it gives CATARTGGIDTQYF.